Listed below are T cell receptor beta chains from one sample, sequenced in a study of blood T cells in healthy people across ages. From the 5' RACE reads, TCRdb called clonotypes with MiXCR, one entry per CDR3 protein. The sample has over a million distinct CDR3 sequences, about 40% seen once; the top ten hold 6.5% to 10%. Sequencing was performed on blood. The receptors derive from a young woman in good health. Each CDR3 is given with its conserved first and last residue. D genes are given only for firm matches. Rows give clone size only sometimes, using once, few, many, or a class for an expanded clone.

D	size	V	J	CDR3	DNA
TRBD1	many	TRBV29-1	TRBJ1-1	CSGLRGPGTEAFF	TGCAGCGGACTCAGGGGGCCCGGGACTGAAGCTTTCTTT
.	.	TRBV29-1	TRBJ1-1	CSTRESGDTEAFF	TGCAGCACCCGAGAGTCGGGGGACACTGAAGCTTTCTTT
.	.	TRBV6-6	TRBJ2-4	CASSYYEGGENIQYF	TGTGCCAGCAGTTACTATGAGGGGGGGGAAAACATTCAGTATTTC
.	.	TRBV5-5	TRBJ1-6	CASSLWAGNNSPLHF	TGTGCCAGCAGCTTGTGGGCGGGGAATAATTCACCCCTCCACTTT
.	few	TRBV10-3	TRBJ2-1	CAITSLDEQFF	TGTGCCATCACATCCCTGGATGAGCAGTTCTTC
.	.	TRBV11-2	TRBJ2-5	CASSSYLQETQYF	TGTGCCAGCAGCTCCTACCTTCAAGAGACCCAGTACTTC
TRBD2	few	TRBV20-1	TRBJ2-7	CSARGIGGSPSYEQYF	TGCAGTGCTAGAGGTATCGGGGGGTCTCCCTCCTACGAGCAGTACTTC
.	.	TRBV20-1	TRBJ2-3	CSARDGTTDTQYF	TGCAGTGCTAGAGACGGAACCACAGATACGCAGTATTTT
.	few	TRBV6-5	TRBJ2-1	CASSEQGGNEQFF	TGTGCCAGCAGTGAACAGGGGGGGAATGAGCAGTTCTTC
TRBD2	.	TRBV3-1	TRBJ2-3	CASSQDLRGGTDTQYF	TGTGCCAGCAGCCAAGACCTACGGGGGGGCACAGATACGCAGTATTTT
.	.	TRBV10-3	TRBJ2-7	CAASDRNYEQYF	TGTGCCGCGTCGGACAGAAACTACGAGCAGTACTTC
.	.	TRBV5-1	TRBJ1-2	CASSPTAGGPTNYGYTF	TGCGCCAGCAGCCCCACGGCGGGAGGTCCCACGAACTATGGCTACACCTTC
.	few	TRBV6-5	TRBJ2-6	CASSSGQLTSGANVLTF	TGTGCCAGCAGTTCCGGACAACTTACTTCAGGGGCCAACGTCCTGACTTTC
TRBD2	few	TRBV20-1	TRBJ2-1	CSARRLAGINNEQFF	TGCAGTGCTAGAAGGCTAGCGGGAATCAACAATGAGCAGTTCTTC
.	once	TRBV4-1	TRBJ1-5	CASSQQIYSNQPQHF	TGCGCCAGCAGCCAACAGATCTATAGCAATCAGCCCCAGCATTTT
TRBD1	.	TRBV10-3	TRBJ2-7	CAISPGTGKSEQYF	TGTGCCATCAGTCCCGGGACAGGGAAGAGCGAGCAGTACTTC
.	.	TRBV19	TRBJ2-7	CARGPRGLEQYF	TGTGCCAGAGGTCCCCGGGGACTCGAGCAGTACTTC
.	.	TRBV10-3	TRBJ2-1	CAISDGGYDSYNEQFF	TGTGCCATCAGTGACGGCGGATACGACTCCTACAATGAGCAGTTCTTC
.	few	TRBV6-6	TRBJ2-5	CASSYASRGIETQYF	TGTGCCAGCAGTTACGCGAGCCGGGGTATCGAGACCCAGTACTTC
TRBD2	.	TRBV7-9	TRBJ2-7	CASSLESGIAYEQYF	TGTGCCAGCAGCTTAGAGAGCGGGATCGCCTACGAGCAGTACTTC
.	.	TRBV9	TRBJ2-7	CASSFQGQPYEQYF	TGTGCCAGCAGCTTTCAGGGGCAGCCCTACGAGCAGTACTTC
TRBD1	.	TRBV5-5	TRBJ1-5	CASSQTPGGSQPQHF	TGTGCCAGCAGCCAAACGCCAGGGGGTAGCCAGCCCCAGCATTTT
.	once	TRBV30	TRBJ2-7	CAWLSARTTGEQYF	TGTGCCTGGCTGTCCGCGAGAACGACTGGCGAGCAGTACTTC
.	.	TRBV24-1	TRBJ1-2	CATSDSYNYGYTF	TGTGCCACCAGTGATTCCTACAACTATGGCTACACCTTC
.	few	TRBV2	TRBJ2-4	CASSGGSGSTIQYF	TGTGCCAGCAGTGGCGGCAGTGGGTCTACCATTCAGTACTTC
TRBD1	.	TRBV20-1	TRBJ1-5	CSATGQGAFGDNQPQHF	TGCAGTGCTACGGGTCAGGGGGCGTTCGGAGACAATCAGCCCCAGCATTTT
TRBD2	few	TRBV6-2/TRBV6-3	TRBJ2-1	CASTQRERSYNEQFF	TGTGCCAGCACCCAGCGGGAAAGATCCTACAATGAGCAGTTCTTC
TRBD1	.	TRBV6-1	TRBJ2-7	CASSARDSYPYEQYF	TGTGCCAGCAGTGCAAGGGACAGTTACCCCTACGAGCAGTACTTC
.	.	TRBV12-3/TRBV12-4	TRBJ2-2	CASSPADTHTGELFF	TGTGCCAGCAGTCCCGCCGACACGCACACCGGGGAGCTGTTTTTT
TRBD1	few	TRBV25-1	TRBJ2-7	CASSESDRGTSSYEQYF	TGTGCCAGCAGTGAATCGGACAGGGGTACTAGCTCCTACGAGCAGTACTTC
.	.	TRBV5-1	TRBJ1-1	CASSLQDRRKNTEAFF	TGCGCCAGCAGCTTGCAAGACAGGCGAAAGAACACTGAAGCTTTCTTT
TRBD1	.	TRBV20-1	TRBJ2-7	CSALPRTGTLYEQYF	TGCAGTGCCCTGCCCCGGACAGGGACCCTCTACGAGCAGTACTTC
TRBD1	.	TRBV19	TRBJ1-5	CASSNQGAGNQPQHF	TGTGCCAGTAGTAATCAGGGGGCCGGCAATCAGCCCCAGCATTTT
.	few	TRBV20-1	TRBJ2-5	CSVPAGQETQYF	TGCAGTGTCCCCGCGGGGCAAGAGACCCAGTACTTC
.	few	TRBV11-2	TRBJ1-4	CASSFSDGYNEKLFF	TGTGCCAGCAGCTTCTCGGACGGATATAATGAAAAACTGTTTTTT
.	few	TRBV25-1	TRBJ1-2	CASSETLLGYGYTF	TGTGCCAGCAGTGAAACCCTTTTGGGCTATGGCTACACCTTC
TRBD2	.	TRBV20-1	TRBJ2-7	CSARTSLDEQYF	TGCAGTGCTCGGACTAGTTTGGACGAGCAGTACTTC
.	.	TRBV7-2	TRBJ1-2	CASRLDADRSDGYTF	TGTGCCAGCCGCTTAGACGCAGACAGGAGTGATGGCTACACCTTC
.	few	TRBV6-6	TRBJ2-3	CASSYLNWDTQYF	TGTGCCAGCAGTTACCTAAATTGGGATACGCAGTATTTT
TRBD1	.	TRBV29-1	TRBJ1-5	CSVSGGQFNQPQHF	TGCAGCGTCTCGGGGGGACAGTTCAATCAGCCCCAGCATTTT
TRBD1	.	TRBV28	TRBJ2-7	CASLRTGNEQYF	TGTGCCAGCCTTCGGACAGGGAACGAGCAGTACTTC
TRBD2	.	TRBV6-5	TRBJ2-5	CASSRTSGGYQETRYF	TGTGCCAGCAGCCGAACTAGCGGGGGGTACCAAGAGACCCGGTACTTC
.	.	TRBV3-1	TRBJ1-2	CASSQGPGYGYTF	TGTGCCAGCAGCCAAGGTCCGGGGTATGGCTACACCTTC
TRBD1	.	TRBV7-8	TRBJ2-5	CASSLAGTDQETQYF	TGTGCCAGCAGCTTAGCCGGGACAGATCAAGAGACCCAGTACTTC
.	few	TRBV4-2	TRBJ2-2	CASSQEPGSTGELFF	TGTGCCAGCAGCCAAGAGCCAGGGTCCACCGGGGAGCTGTTTTTT
.	few	TRBV12-3/TRBV12-4	TRBJ2-5	CASSLRLTQETQYF	TGTGCCAGCAGTTTAAGGCTAACCCAAGAGACCCAGTACTTC
.	few	TRBV2	TRBJ1-5	CASSAEGDQPQHF	TGTGCCAGCAGTGCTGAAGGAGATCAGCCCCAGCATTTT
.	few	TRBV4-1	TRBJ2-7	CASSHYLGTPYYEQYF	TGCGCCAGCAGCCACTACCTCGGGACTCCCTACTACGAGCAGTACTTC
TRBD2	.	TRBV3-1	TRBJ2-1	CASSQTAGAQFF	TGTGCCAGCAGCCAGACTGCGGGAGCGCAGTTCTTC
.	few	TRBV20-1	TRBJ2-3	CSAGYLDTQYF	TGCAGTGCCGGGTATTTAGATACGCAGTATTTT